This T cell receptor beta chain was sequenced in a study of T cell changes during pregnancy in multiple sclerosis. Some clones are missing from TCRdb's copy, which holds only in-frame ones; the method was immunoSEQ multiplex PCR. The sample holds nearly 45,000 clones, 95% to 97% seen once. Germline V CDR1 and CDR2: SGHTA, FQGNSA. The CDR3 is 14 residues long. V was clipped by 5 bases and J by 4 bases; unmatched bases: 5. Here the sequenced sample was peripheral blood, taken in the second trimester of pregnancy. This clonotype was sampled from a female donor with multiple sclerosis, enrolled in a pregnancy study. The chain couples TRBV7-2 to TRBJ1-5, with 7 nucleotides matching TRBD1. The CDR3 DNA reads TGTGCCAGCAGCCCTCGGACAGGAAATCAGCCCCAGCATTTT. Residues: CASSPRTGNQPQHF.